Here is one T cell receptor beta chain with its context. This sample is part of a study of blood T cell repertoires in COVID-19. Study in general: Cohort 3 recovery required two negative PCRs, clearance, or symptom resolution.

Sequencing was performed with immunoSEQ multiplex PCR; in TCRdb, only in-frame clones are kept and a portion is missing. The sample has fewer than 350,000 clones, around 89% seen once. V was shortened by 6 bases and J by 6 bases, with 14 bases between the two germline ends. The CDR3 extends over 14 amino acids. CDR1 MNHNY and CDR2 SVGAGI come from the germline V gene (reference sequence). The participants were between roughly 18 and 89 years old and came from 24 US areas. The V call is TRBV6-6, the J call TRBJ1-4, with D perhaps matching TRBD1 (6 bases). The receptor comes from a woman aged 60 to 75 in a cohort exposed to, infected with or recovered from COVID-19 (not recorded which). Sequences were obtained from PBMCs or T cells enriched from blood (not recorded which). The CDR3, as DNA: TGTGCCAGCAGAGCAGGGGCCGTGGATGAAAAACTGTTTTTT. As protein: CASRAGAVDEKLFF.